This T cell receptor (beta chain) was observed in a study of blood T cell repertoires in COVID-19. Germline V lookup: CDR1 KGHSH, CDR2 LQKENI. CDR3 size: 13 residues. V was cut by 4 bases and J by 1 base, with 7 bases left in between. Sequencing used immunoSEQ multiplex PCR; TCRdb keeps in-frame clones, though not all of them. The sample lists about 220,000 clones, 75% to 85% occurring once. The sequence came from a woman in her sixties or seventies with acute or convalescent COVID-19. Material: peripheral blood. The chain has TRBV18 and TRBJ1-1, with D perhaps TRBD1 (6 bases). Here the CDR3 DNA reads TGTGCCAGCTCACGACAGGAGAACACTGAAGCTTTCTTT. This gives the protein CASSRQENTEAFF. The whole variable domain, remainder taken from reference TRBV18 and TRBJ1-1, is NAGVMQNPRHLVRRRGQEARLRCSPMKGHSHVYWYRQLPEEGLKFMVYLQKENIIDESGMPKERFSAEFPKEGPSILRIQQVVRGDSAAYFCASSRQENTEAFFGQGTRLTVV.